This is a list of T cell receptor beta chains from one sample in a study of CD8+CD57+ T cells in acquired aplastic anemia. TCRdb reanalysed the reads using MiXCR and keeps one entry per CDR3 protein. Of 150,000 to 200,000 distinct CDR3 sequences in the sample, 48% were seen once. Sequencing input: sorted CD4+, CD8+, or CD8+CD57+ T cells (not recorded which) from PBMCs. These receptors were obtained from a human donor with aplastic anemia. Both conserved end residues are trimmed from each CDR3. Fields, in order: V gene, clone size, CDR3 protein. Clone size, where shown, is once, few, many, or a class for clones that have expanded.

v_gene: TRBV11-2
abundance: .
CDR3aa: ASSETSGVYNEQF

v_gene: TRBV10-3
abundance: .
CDR3aa: AISGSCEQY

v_gene: TRBV20-1
abundance: many
CDR3aa: SAREAGDHEQY

v_gene: TRBV29-1
abundance: .
CDR3aa: SVVEGAGEETQY

v_gene: TRBV6-6
abundance: many
CDR3aa: ASSRNRDLETQY

v_gene: TRBV27
abundance: few
CDR3aa: ASERTTNTGELF

v_gene: TRBV9
abundance: .
CDR3aa: ASSVAPTGTGANEQF

v_gene: TRBV10-3
abundance: .
CDR3aa: AISPRQEGPEAF

v_gene: TRBV13
abundance: .
CDR3aa: ASSSPGTGSWDEQF

v_gene: TRBV25-1
abundance: .
CDR3aa: ASSEGALTSGGTDTQY

v_gene: TRBV25-1
abundance: .
CDR3aa: ASSGTGAYGYT

v_gene: TRBV29-1
abundance: .
CDR3aa: SVRTGSNYGYT

v_gene: TRBV7-3
abundance: .
CDR3aa: ASSSDSGYTGELF

v_gene: TRBV5-1
abundance: many
CDR3aa: ASSLGQGGRTEQY

v_gene: TRBV7-2
abundance: .
CDR3aa: ASGDTSNQPQH

v_gene: TRBV7-8
abundance: .
CDR3aa: ASSDREWADTQY

v_gene: TRBV2
abundance: few
CDR3aa: ASSEQGVNSPLH

v_gene: TRBV7-9
abundance: once
CDR3aa: ASSGSPESYEQY

v_gene: TRBV15
abundance: .
CDR3aa: ATSRVSGRAIEQY

v_gene: TRBV5-1
abundance: .
CDR3aa: ASSLDGADTDTQY

v_gene: TRBV12-3/TRBV12-4
abundance: .
CDR3aa: ASSLQGAWETQY

v_gene: TRBV7-3
abundance: .
CDR3aa: ASSLGRISEKLF

v_gene: TRBV9
abundance: few
CDR3aa: ASSVPSGNTYTDTQY

v_gene: TRBV24-1
abundance: .
CDR3aa: ATPQGAGNEQF

v_gene: TRBV4-2
abundance: .
CDR3aa: ASSQEGTSGRDLGYNEQF

v_gene: TRBV5-6
abundance: many
CDR3aa: ASIEPASDTQY

v_gene: TRBV11-1
abundance: many
CDR3aa: ASSFSGGSGHGELF

v_gene: TRBV7-2
abundance: .
CDR3aa: ASTGPSRETEAF

v_gene: TRBV29-1
abundance: few
CDR3aa: SVERNVGGYYGYT

v_gene: TRBV5-5
abundance: many
CDR3aa: ASSGGLEETQY

v_gene: TRBV5-8
abundance: .
CDR3aa: ASSGRGIGNQPQH

v_gene: TRBV19
abundance: .
CDR3aa: ASSRQDNEQF

v_gene: TRBV12-3/TRBV12-4
abundance: .
CDR3aa: ASSLAGPVYEQY

v_gene: TRBV6-1
abundance: few
CDR3aa: ASSEAPGANTGELF

v_gene: TRBV7-7
abundance: .
CDR3aa: ASSLAGTTEQF

v_gene: TRBV15
abundance: .
CDR3aa: ATSRATGNEQF

v_gene: TRBV14
abundance: many
CDR3aa: ASSLYQGAYNEQF

v_gene: TRBV12-3/TRBV12-4
abundance: many
CDR3aa: ASSRNIFTEAF

v_gene: TRBV27
abundance: few
CDR3aa: ASSWGLNTEAF

v_gene: TRBV20-1
abundance: many
CDR3aa: SARGASDEQY

v_gene: TRBV2
abundance: .
CDR3aa: ASSVGGGAVETQY

v_gene: TRBV18
abundance: .
CDR3aa: ASSPRVVTKNIQY

v_gene: TRBV4-1
abundance: many
CDR3aa: ASSQGPGNTEAF

v_gene: TRBV14
abundance: .
CDR3aa: ASSQEVGQISPPH

v_gene: TRBV2
abundance: .
CDR3aa: ASSEQQGERYGYT

v_gene: TRBV11-1
abundance: .
CDR3aa: ASSLETSGRDNEQF

v_gene: TRBV9
abundance: many
CDR3aa: ASSAAGGQVYEQY

v_gene: TRBV30
abundance: once
CDR3aa: AWSVSTPGEKY

v_gene: TRBV30
abundance: .
CDR3aa: AWSSDSMNTEAF